This entry lists 18 T cell receptor beta chains sequenced from one sample in a study of blood T cell repertoires in COVID-19. The repertoire was sequenced with immunoSEQ multiplex PCR; TCRdb's copy has only in-frame clones and lacks some. Among a few hundred thousand clones listed, roughly 90% were seen once. Sequenced material: PBMCs or T cells enriched from blood (not recorded which). These TCRs come from a woman between 18 and 29 years old who had been exposed to COVID-19.

This clone has only one observation. The chain recombines TRBV7-8 with TRBJ1-5; 10 bases line up with TRBD1. The CDR3 length is 17 residues. V dropped 5 bases and J dropped 3; count of bases not matched to a gene: 10. CDR1 is SGHVS, CDR2 FQNEAQ, per germline. The CDR3 spells CASSPRTGGQPNQPQHF. The CDR3 DNA is TGTGCCAGCAGCCCTAGGACAGGGGGGCAACCCAATCAGCCCCAGCATTTT.

CDR3 sequence: CASSPGLAHNEQFF. The CDR3 coding sequence is TGTGCCAGCAGCCCAGGACTAGCCCACAATGAGCAGTTCTTC. This chain links TRBV13 with TRBJ2-1, with TRBD2 matching over 8 bases. Germline trimming cut 5 bases from V and 5 bases from J; bases unmatched to any gene: 5. Looked up from germline, CDR1 is PRHDT and CDR2 is FYEKMQ (reference sequence). The CDR3 is made up of 14 amino acids.

The CDR3 here is CASKATSGGYEQYF. The CDR3 DNA reads TGTGCCAGTAAAGCGACTAGCGGGGGCTACGAGCAGTACTTC. The genes are TRBV19 and TRBJ2-7; TRBD2 matches at 12 bases. CDR1 is LNHDA and CDR2 is SQIVND in the germline V gene (reference sequence). This CDR3 has 14 amino acids. V was pared by 7 bases and J by 3 bases, with 4 bases of the junction left unmatched.

The chain is built from TRBV11-2 and TRBJ2-4; D is perhaps TRBD1 (6 bases). V was clipped by 4 bases and J by 8 bases, with 12 bases between them. The CDR3 spans 13 residues. Germline V gene sequence: CDR1 SGHAT, CDR2 FQNNGV. CDR3 DNA sequence: TGTGCCAGCAGCTCCGACAGGTGGGACATTCAGTACTTC. Its protein is CASSSDRWDIQYF.

This chain uses TRBV5-1 with TRBJ2-7, with 9 bases aligning to TRBD2. Germline assignment: CDR1 SGHRS and CDR2 YFSETQ. The CDR3 is 15 residues long. V lost 0 bases and J lost 3; bases outside the gene matches: 4. The CDR3 loop reads CASSLEVSGSYEQYF. The CDR3 DNA reads TGCGCCAGCAGCTTGGAGGTTAGCGGGAGCTACGAGCAGTACTTC.

The chain joins TRBV3-1 (or the pseudogene TRBV3-2) to TRBJ1-4; D remains unclear. The CDR3 runs to 16 residues. With 0 bases removed from V and 8 bases from J, the gap between germline ends came to 16 bases. Germline loops: CDR1 LGHDT, CDR2 YNNKEL (reference sequence). The CDR3 is CASSQDGPAGVEKLFF. In DNA, the CDR3 is TGTGCCAGCAGCCAAGATGGGCCAGCCGGGGTGGAAAAACTGTTTTTT.

V gene TRBV3-1 (or the pseudogene TRBV3-2) combines with J gene TRBJ2-7; unclear D gene. The V gene lost 1 base and the J gene lost 5 bases, with 15 bases spanning the gap. CDR3 length: 15 amino acids. Per the germline V gene, CDR1 is LGHDT and CDR2 is YNNKEL (reference sequence). CDR3 coding DNA: TGTGCCAGCAGCCAAGGGCCCCAGGTTTCAGACGAGCAGTACTTC. Its protein product is CASSQGPQVSDEQYF.

The genes are TRBV29-1 and TRBJ1-1, with TRBD1 matching over 10 bases. CDR1 is SQVTM and CDR2 is ANQGSEA in the germline V gene. J was trimmed by 0 bases and V by 7 bases; bases with no gene match: 5. This CDR3 has 14 amino acids. CDR3 DNA: TGCAGCGCCCTGGACAGGGGGATGAACACTGAAGCTTTCTTT. Protein product: CSALDRGMNTEAFF.

The J gene is TRBJ1-2, the V gene TRBV14; D unresolved. Per the germline V gene, CDR1 is SGHDN and CDR2 is FVKESK. The V and J ends lost 1 base and 7 bases respectively, with 10 bases between them. This CDR3 contains 13 residues. CDR3 in DNA: TGTGCCAGCAGCCAAGCCCCGACTGGTGGCTACACCTTC. It codes for CASSQAPTGGYTF.

The genes are TRBV9 and TRBJ2-1, with 12 bases fitting TRBD2. Per germline, CDR1 SGDLS and CDR2 YYNGEE. V was pared by 1 base and J by 6 bases, with 8 bases of the junction left unmatched. The CDR3 has 17 residues. CDR3 protein: CASSVLAGGDRVNEQFF. The CDR3 coding sequence is TGTGCCAGCAGCGTACTAGCGGGGGGGGACCGAGTCAATGAGCAGTTCTTC.

V gene TRBV11-3 combines with J gene TRBJ1-2; 7 positions match TRBD1. With 9 bases clipped from V and 4 bases from J, the junction kept 14 bases outside the gene matches. Germline V gene sequence: CDR1 SGHNT, CDR2 YENEEA. This CDR3 has 15 amino acids. The CDR3 DNA follows: TGTGCCAGTATCGAGGAGGGGGCTTGGGGCTATGGCTACACCTTC. This gives the protein CASIEEGAWGYGYTF.

This chain uses TRBV29-1 with TRBJ1-3; D call uncertain. V was pared by 0 bases and J by 0 bases, with 3 bases between. The CDR3 extends over 13 amino acids. Looked up from germline, CDR1 is SQVTM and CDR2 is ANQGSEA. Here the CDR3 DNA reads TGCAGCGTTGAAGATAGCTCTGGAAACACCATATATTTT. Translation: CSVEDSSGNTIYF.

This chain's CDR3 is CASSPGLIVLEQFF. The CDR3 bases are TGTGCCAGCAGCCCGGGACTGATTGTATTGGAGCAGTTCTTC. The chain has TRBV11-2 and TRBJ2-1, with a tentative D call TRBD2 (6 bases). The V end lost 5 bases, the J end lost 10 bases, and 18 bases lay between the germline ends. This CDR3 contains 14 residues. Germline lookup yields CDR1 SGHAT and CDR2 FQNNGV.

This clone appeared a single time. The chain carries TRBV6-6 and TRBJ1-5; a possible D gene is TRBD1 (5 bases). This CDR3 has 12 residues. Germline assignment: CDR1 MNHNY and CDR2 SVGAGI (reference sequence). Trimming removed 4 bases at V and 8 bases at J, with 9 bases between. In DNA form, the CDR3 reads TGTGCCAGCAGTTTTAAGACAGAGCCCCAGCATTTT. Translation gives CASSFKTEPQHF.

The V call is TRBV5-4, the J call TRBJ1-2; D gene uncertain. Trimming shortened V by 0 bases and J by 3 bases, and 9 bases separated the two germline ends. The CDR3 totals 14 residues. The V gene's germline CDR1 is SGHNT and CDR2 YYREEE (reference sequence). The CDR3 loop is CASSLAGRDYGYTF. The DNA for the CDR3 is TGTGCCAGCAGCTTGGCCGGTCGAGACTATGGCTACACCTTC. Filled out from reference TRBV5-4 and TRBJ1-2, the complete variable domain reads ETGVTQSPTHLIKTRGQQVTLRCSSQSGHNTVSWYQQALGQGPQFIFQYYREEENGRGNFPPRFSGLQFPNYSSELNVNALELDDSALYLCASSLAGRDYGYTFGSGTRLTVV.

This chain connects TRBV28 to TRBJ1-5; 7 bases match TRBD1. Germline V gene sequence: CDR1 MDHEN, CDR2 SYDVKM. The CDR3 spans 14 residues. Germline trimming cut 5 bases from V and 6 bases from J; bases unmatched to any gene: 7. CDR3 residues: CASSIAGTVQPQHF. CDR3 DNA sequence: TGTGCCAGCAGTATAGCCGGGACAGTTCAGCCCCAGCATTTT.

This CDR3 reads CASSADRDGRETQYF. The CDR3 DNA reads TGTGCCAGCAGTGCCGACAGGGACGGGCGAGAGACCCAGTACTTC. V and J are TRBV6-4 and TRBJ2-5; 7 bases align to TRBD1. The CDR3 has 15 amino acids. V lost 4 bases to trimming and J lost 4 bases; unmatched junction nucleotides: 9. The germline gives CDR1 MRHNA, CDR2 SNTAGT.

This clone was seen a handful of times. The chain is built from TRBV19 and TRBJ1-5, with D possibly TRBD1 on 6 matching bases. V dropped 2 bases and J dropped 9 bases, with 11 bases sitting between them. CDR3 length: 13 residues. Germline loops: CDR1 LNHDA, CDR2 SQIVND (reference sequence). CDR3 residues: CASSIQPQGPQHF. The CDR3 DNA reads as TGTGCCAGTAGTATACAGCCACAGGGGCCCCAGCATTTT.